This T cell receptor beta chain came from a study of cytotoxic CD8 clonotypes in ibrutinib-treated CLL listed by TCRdb under 2021. Describing the broader study: In this cohort, 15 patients were treatment-naive and about a dozen were relapsed/refractory, while some 18 had unmutated IGHV. Responses were partial in roughly 25 patients and complete in 2; after median about 5.5 years follow-up, about 14 stayed in remission and some twelve progressed. The response samples were drawn at a median of 12 months into treatment, with a range of about 6 to 36 months. On average, each sample had approximately 260,000 productive templates and approximately 85,000 productive rearrangements. Longitudinal samples were obtainable from 26 of the 86 participants in the trial. Cryopreserved peripheral blood mononuclear cells were obtained before treatment, at response, and at either sustained remission or disease progression. Patients were still on ibrutinib when every remission and progressive disease sample was collected.

The goal of deep resolution MiSeq sequencing was a depth between 1 in 1 million and 1 in 200,000 T cells, and coverage averaged 10x per clonotype. TCR beta libraries were generated with the immunoSEQ hsTCRB Kit. In the source study's methods: Data were analyzed with ImmunoSEQ Data Assistant and ImmunoSEQ Analyzer, with V, D and J genes assigned per IMGT definitions. Clonality, which ranges from 0 to 1, was calculated by subtracting the normalized Shannon entropy of productive rearrangement frequencies from one. Only overrepresented clonotypes making up at least 0.05% of each patient's repertoire were included in the public clonotype analysis. Repertoires from roughly 13 age-matched healthy donors in immuneACCESS were used as clonality controls. What TCRdb holds here is the immuneACCESS table cut down to in-frame rearrangements. Part of the clones is not present; checked against another copy, under half of the missing clones reflect an unresolved V gene, and the others are unexplained. For V, J and clone size, that table is used; D and trimming come from the DNA. This sample holds some 92,000 clones; over 60% were observed only once. The ten largest clones represent about 22% of the sample.

Per the publication, the time point label means: around 2 years on ibrutinib. For TCR beta library preparation, about 2.2 micrograms of genomic DNA were extracted from the cryopreserved PBMCs. Longitudinal blood samples from CLL patients on ibrutinib monotherapy were analyzed using high-throughput TCR beta sequencing. The patients were enrolled in a single-center, open-label phase 2 trial of ibrutinib monotherapy. In regard to this clone: There is no known antigen for this receptor. Base qualities are missing; no much larger clone stands one base away.

The germline V gene supplies CDR1 MNHEY and CDR2 SVGAGI. The junction shows trimming of 5 bases on V and 6 bases on J, and the gene matches do not reach 6 bases of it. The CDR3 runs 15 amino acids, cysteine and phenylalanine included. Only the CDR3 portion is preserved as DNA: 45 bases, with reading frame beginning at the first base. Results the study describes overall, beyond this receptor: Baseline clonality was found to be higher than that of age-matched healthy donors and was strongly correlated with circulating CD8+ T-cell counts. Clonality rose at ibrutinib response, remained stable during sustained remission, and dropped back toward baseline at progression. Public clonotypes were rare and either shrank or stayed stable during treatment, and the rise in clonality at ibrutinib response reflected expansion of private clonotypes. Sampling times were not matched between sustained-remission and progressing patients, and lymph node repertoires were not studied.

Sequences were derived from PBMCs, sampled after 24 months of ibrutinib treatment. Rearrangement joined TRBV6-5 to TRBJ1-5, with TRBD1 identical over 11 junction bases. This receptor was obtained from a human donor with chronic lymphocytic leukemia. The CDR3 region has the sequence CASSPDRGRVQPQHF. DNA sequence: TGTGCCAGCAGTCCGGACAGGGGGCGGGTTCAGCCCCAGCATTTT.